The 30 T cell receptor beta chains below were found in one sample sequenced in a study of blood T cell repertoires in COVID-19. TCRdb's copy holds only in-frame clones and misses some; the assay was immunoSEQ multiplex PCR. The sample holds approximately 260,000 clones, approximately 79% seen once. Sequencing was carried out using peripheral blood. These receptors were collected from a woman between 35 and 50 years old with active or convalescent COVID-19.

The V gene is TRBV28, the J gene TRBJ2-3; 7 bases align to TRBD1. V trimming: 1 base; J trimming: 1 base; junction bases outside the gene matches: 5. This CDR3 is built from 16 residues. The V gene's germline CDR1 is MDHEN and CDR2 SYDVKM. The CDR3 spells CASSLSPGGGTDTQYF. In nucleotides, the CDR3 is TGTGCCAGCAGTTTATCCCCAGGGGGTGGCACAGATACGCAGTATTTT.

The table lists this clone with a count of one. V gene TRBV11-2 combines with J gene TRBJ2-5, with D maybe TRBD1 (6 bases). Germline CDR1 reads SGHAT; CDR2 reads FQNNGV. The V end lost 3 bases, the J end lost 0 bases, and 14 bases lay between the germline ends. This CDR3 is 16 amino acids long. CDR3 amino acids: CASSLIIDRHQETQYF. As DNA, the CDR3 is TGTGCCAGCAGCTTGATTATAGACAGGCACCAAGAGACCCAGTACTTC.

The chain is built from TRBV27 and TRBJ1-5, with D unresolved. V lost 0 bases, J lost 4 bases, and 4 bases lay in between. Germline V gene lookup returns CDR1 MNHEY and CDR2 SMNVEV (reference sequence). CDR3 length equals 13 residues. CDR3 nucleotide sequence: TGTGCCAGCAGTTTATCCCGGAATCAGCCCCAGCATTTT. It specifies CASSLSRNQPQHF.

This clone was detected once. V is TRBV24-1 and J is TRBJ1-2, with D unclear. This CDR3 is built from 14 residues. Trimming left V 3 bases short and J 3 bases short, with 10 bases between. Germline-derived CDR1 and CDR2 are KGHDR and SFDVKD. The CDR3 protein is CATSDEGSHYGYTF. In DNA form, the CDR3 reads TGTGCCACCAGTGATGAGGGTTCGCACTATGGCTACACCTTC.

This clone occurred a few times. This chain uses TRBV9 with TRBJ2-3; the match to TRBD2 covers 11 bases. Trimming removed 3 bases from V and 3 bases from J; junction bases left unmatched: 6. The CDR3 loop spans 16 amino acids. CDR1 SGDLS and CDR2 YYNGEE come from the germline V gene. DNA of the CDR3: TGTGCCAGCAGCGAACTAGCGGGGGCCCCGACAGATACGCAGTATTTT. Translating it yields CASSELAGAPTDTQYF.

V gene TRBV7-3 combines with J gene TRBJ2-2, with D maybe TRBD1 (8 bases). The germline V gene has CDR1 SGHTA and CDR2 FQGTGA. With 5 bases removed from V and 5 bases from J, the gap between germline ends came to 15 bases. The CDR3 has 15 amino acids. CDR3 sequence: CASSPTGGGTGELFF. The CDR3 nucleotides are TGTGCCAGCAGCCCAACAGGGGGAGGGACCGGGGAGCTGTTTTTT.

This clone was picked up one time. The chain links TRBV2 to TRBJ2-1; TRBD2 matches 10 bases. After removal of 6 bases from V and 10 bases from J, the junction contained 3 bases not matched to a gene. Germline lookup yields CDR1 SNHLY and CDR2 FYNNEI. The CDR3 is 12 residues long. CDR3 loop: CASRLTSGEQFF. The CDR3 DNA reads as TGTGCCAGCAGGTTGACTAGCGGGGAGCAGTTCTTC.

The V and J genes are TRBV11-1 and TRBJ1-1, with D perhaps TRBD1 (6 bases). Germline-derived CDR1 and CDR2 are SGHAT and FQDESV (reference sequence). The CDR3 is made up of 14 amino acids. The ends were cut back, 3 bases at V and 5 bases at J, with 13 bases in the middle. The CDR3 region is CASSLTGKATEAFF. CDR3 nucleotide sequence: TGTGCCAGCAGCTTGACAGGTAAAGCGACTGAAGCTTTCTTT.

The chain has TRBV29-1 and TRBJ1-2; D remains ambiguous. The CDR3 contains 15 residues. V was clipped by 6 bases and J by 7 bases, with 24 bases between them. Germline V lookup: CDR1 SQVTM, CDR2 ANQGSEA. In nucleotides, the CDR3 is TGCAGCGTGCCGCCGGGGAGCAATAGGAGGACTGGCTACACCTTC. Protein sequence: CSVPPGSNRRTGYTF.

The V and J genes are TRBV10-1 and TRBJ2-3, with 9 bases matching TRBD2. Unmatched junction bases numbered 7, after V lost 3 bases and J lost 6 bases. Germline lookup yields CDR1 WNHNN and CDR2 SYGVQD (reference sequence). This CDR3 contains 15 residues. This chain's CDR3 is CASSDSSGEWDTQYF. The CDR3 nucleotides are TGCGCCAGCAGTGACTCTAGCGGGGAGTGGGATACGCAGTATTTT.

The gene calls are TRBV5-5 and TRBJ1-5, with 9 bases identical to TRBD1. V trimming: 3 bases; J trimming: 4 bases; junction bases outside the gene matches: 5. CDR3 size: 15 residues. Germline CDR1 is SGHKS and CDR2 is YYEKEE (reference sequence). The CDR3, as DNA: TGTGCCAGCAGCTGGGGACAGGGTTCGAATCAGCCCCAGCATTTT. Its translation is CASSWGQGSNQPQHF.

This sequence joins TRBV7-9 and TRBJ1-2, with a possible D match to TRBD1 (5 bases). Trimming removed 0 bases from V and 10 bases from J, with 12 bases in between. CDR3 length equals 13 residues. Germline loops: CDR1 SEHNR, CDR2 FQNEAQ (reference sequence). DNA of the CDR3: TGTGCCAGCAGCTTAGCAGAGGGGAGGAACTACACCTTC. This translates into CASSLAEGRNYTF.

The CDR3 DNA sequence: TGCGCCAGCAGCTTGCCTAGCGAAGGAGATACGCAGTATTTT. This encodes CASSLPSEGDTQYF. The chain has TRBV5-1 and TRBJ2-3, with D tentatively TRBD2 (6 bases). Deletions cut 1 base from V and 5 bases from J, with 11 bases between. The CDR3 contains 14 residues. In germline, CDR1 is SGHRS, CDR2 YFSETQ.

This clone was seen only a few times. The rearrangement uses TRBV19 and TRBJ2-7, with 8 positions matching TRBD1. CDR3 length: 15 amino acids. Trimming at V came to 6 bases and at J to 3 bases, leaving 10 bases not matched to a gene. The germline CDR1 and CDR2 sequences are LNHDA and SQIVND (reference sequence). CDR3 amino acids: CASSGPGTGNYEQYF. The CDR3 nucleotides are TGTGCCAGTAGCGGCCCCGGGACAGGCAACTACGAGCAGTACTTC.

Ten or more counts support this clone. Other DNA variants within this sample encode the same CDR3. V and J are TRBV5-6 and TRBJ1-2; TRBD1 might be the D (5 bases). Trimming stripped 0 bases from V and 4 bases from J, with 7 bases between. The germline CDR1 and CDR2 sequences are SGHDT and YYEEEE. This CDR3 has 13 residues. The CDR3, as DNA: TGTGCCAGCAGCTTGGGCGGGGGCTATGGCTACACCTTC. Amino acid sequence: CASSLGGGYGYTF.

The rearrangement links TRBV6-5 to TRBJ2-7, with D possibly being TRBD1 (6 bases). V lost 8 bases, J lost 5 bases, and 10 bases lay in between. Per germline, CDR1 MNHEY and CDR2 SVGAGI. The CDR3 runs to 11 residues. CDR3 DNA sequence: TGTGCCAGCCTGGGGGCGCACGAGCAGTACGTC. Its translation: CASLGAHEQYV.

The chain couples TRBV5-4 to TRBJ1-4; TRBD1 might be the D (6 bases). With 4 bases removed from V and 8 bases from J, the gap between germline ends came to 15 bases. The germline CDR1 and CDR2 sequences are SGHNT and YYREEE (reference sequence). The CDR3 extends over 14 amino acids. The CDR3 spells CASSPGQGEEKLFF. The CDR3 DNA follows: TGTGCCAGCAGCCCGGGACAAGGAGAAGAAAAACTGTTTTTT.

The CDR3 protein is CATSNIGRRSNQPQHF. In DNA form, the CDR3 reads TGTGCCACCAGTAATATTGGGCGAAGGAGCAATCAGCCCCAGCATTTT. The genes are TRBV15 and TRBJ1-5; D gene ambiguous. Between the trimmed V and J ends, which lost 6 bases and 1 base, there was a span of 16 bases. The CDR3 is 16 amino acids. Germline loops: CDR1 LNHNV, CDR2 YYDKDF (reference sequence).

The chain combines TRBV5-1 with TRBJ1-2; D perhaps matches TRBD1 (6 bases). The CDR3 runs to 13 residues. CDR1 is SGHRS, CDR2 YFSETQ, per germline. The ends were cut back, 1 base at V and 8 bases at J, with 12 bases in the middle. In DNA, the CDR3 is TGCGCCAGCAGCTTGAATCAGGGGTGGGGCTACACCTTC. As protein: CASSLNQGWGYTF.

The genes are TRBV27 and TRBJ1-1; D possibly corresponds to TRBD1 (6 bases). CDR1 is MNHEY, CDR2 SMNVEV, per germline (reference sequence). This CDR3 has 15 residues. Trimming shortened V by 6 bases and J by 6 bases, and 20 bases separated the two germline ends. The DNA of the CDR3 is TGTGCCAGCAGATCCGGGGCCAAGAAGGGGGCTGAAGCTTTCTTT. Translating gives CASRSGAKKGAEAFF.

V usage is TRBV7-3 and J usage is TRBJ2-1; D is uncertain. The CDR3 consists of 13 residues. The V gene lost 2 bases and the J gene lost 6 bases, with 8 bases spanning the gap. CDR1 is SGHTA and CDR2 is FQGTGA in the germline V gene. CDR3 DNA sequence: TGTGCCAGCAGCTTACTCGCGGCCAATGAGCAGTTCTTC. It specifies CASSLLAANEQFF.

The chain has TRBV3-1 (or the pseudogene TRBV3-2) and TRBJ1-2; D call uncertain. V was pared by 4 bases and J by 0 bases, with 9 bases between. The CDR3 extends over 14 amino acids. Germline CDR1 is LGHDT and CDR2 is YNNKEL (reference sequence). Here the CDR3 DNA reads TGTGCCAGCAGCCCCGTTTCAGCTAACTATGGCTACACCTTC. Translated, it gives CASSPVSANYGYTF.

CDR3 sequence (DNA): TGTGCCACGGGACTCTATAGCAATCAGCCCCAGCATTTT. Translating it yields CATGLYSNQPQHF. The gene calls are TRBV6-6 and TRBJ1-5, with D perhaps matching TRBD1 (5 bases). This CDR3 contains 13 residues. Germline assignment: CDR1 MNHNY and CDR2 SVGAGI (reference sequence). The V gene lost 10 bases and the J gene lost 0 bases, with 10 bases spanning the gap.

The chain couples TRBV11-3 to TRBJ2-2; tentative D call: TRBD2 (6 bases). The V and J ends lost 3 bases and 1 base respectively, with 6 bases between them. The germline V gene encodes CDR1 SGHNT and CDR2 YENEEA. This CDR3 contains 14 residues. The DNA of the CDR3 is TGTGCCAGCAGCTTCGGGAGGAACACCGGGGAGCTGTTTTTT. This sequence encodes CASSFGRNTGELFF. Using reference TRBV11-3 and TRBJ2-2 for the parts outside the CDR3, the full variable domain is EAGVVQSPRYKIIEKKQPVAFWCNPISGHNTLYWYLQNLGQGPELLIRYENEEAVDDSQLPKDRFSAERLKGVDSTLKIQPAELGDSAVYLCASSFGRNTGELFFGEGSRLTVL.

The chain joins TRBV7-9 to TRBJ1-4, with 9 bases aligning to TRBD1. Germline CDR1 reads SEHNR; CDR2 reads FQNEAQ (reference sequence). This CDR3 is built from 18 residues. The ends lost 5 bases at V and 4 bases at J; junction bases unmatched: 14. The CDR3 region is CASSTRTGETGVNEKLFF. In nucleotides, the CDR3 is TGTGCCAGCAGCACCCGGACAGGGGAGACCGGGGTTAATGAAAAACTGTTTTTT.

The chain recombines TRBV27 with TRBJ1-5; no firm D call. This CDR3 spans 12 amino acids. Between the trimmed V and J ends, which lost 3 bases and 5 bases, there was a span of 5 bases. Germline CDR1 MNHEY, CDR2 SMNVEV (reference sequence). CDR3 residues: CASSFPDQPQHF. The CDR3, as DNA: TGTGCCAGCAGTTTTCCAGATCAGCCCCAGCATTTT.

The V and J genes are TRBV11-2 and TRBJ1-2, with 11 nucleotides matching TRBD1. Germline CDR1 and CDR2: SGHAT and FQNNGV. This CDR3 has 16 amino acids. The V segment lost 5 bases and the J segment 2 bases; nucleotides outside the gene matches: 7. This CDR3 reads CASSLGTGGANYGYTF. In DNA form, the CDR3 reads TGTGCCAGCAGCCTAGGGACAGGGGGGGCCAACTATGGCTACACCTTC.

The V and J genes are TRBV19 and TRBJ1-1; 7 bases are a match to TRBD1. CDR1 is LNHDA and CDR2 is SQIVND in the germline V gene (reference sequence). This CDR3 spans 14 amino acids. With 5 bases clipped from V and 0 bases from J, the junction kept 3 bases outside the gene matches. In nucleotides, the CDR3 is TGTGCCAGTAGTTTAGGACAGGTGAACACTGAAGCTTTCTTT. Residues: CASSLGQVNTEAFF.

The chain links TRBV5-1 to TRBJ2-2; TRBD2 is a possible D gene (5 bases). The CDR3 has 15 residues. Trimming stripped 8 bases from V and 0 bases from J, with 14 bases between. In germline, CDR1 is SGHRS, CDR2 YFSETQ. The CDR3 DNA reads TGCGCCAGTGGCCTGGGAGCAACGAACACCGGGGAGCTGTTTTTT. This encodes CASGLGATNTGELFF.

In this sample, this clone turned up a few times. V and J are TRBV3-1 (or the pseudogene TRBV3-2) and TRBJ1-5; D is unresolved. The CDR3 consists of 14 residues. Germline V gene sequence: CDR1 LGHDT, CDR2 YNNKEL (reference sequence). V dropped 4 bases and J dropped 5 bases, with 12 bases sitting between them. DNA of the CDR3: TGTGCCAGCAGCCCGATCGCGGGTTATCAGCCCCAGCATTTT. It is translated as CASSPIAGYQPQHF.